One sample yielded the 26 T cell receptor beta chains listed below, sequenced in a study of blood T cell repertoires in COVID-19. Sequenced by immunoSEQ multiplex PCR; TCRdb stores in-frame clones only, minus some. The sample has about 90,000 clones; about 85% are singletons. Sequenced material: peripheral blood. The source of these receptors is a man older than 75 with active or convalescent COVID-19.

The gene calls are TRBV21-1 and TRBJ1-2; TRBD1 is the table's D call and was not checked against the DNA. TRBV21-1 is reported as a pseudogene. The CDR3 is 15 residues long. The CDR3 loop reads CASNQQGEDNYGYTF. CDR3 nucleotides: TGTGCCAGCAACCAACAGGGGGAAGACAACTATGGCTACACCTTC.

The rearrangement links TRBV28 to TRBJ1-5, with D possibly matching TRBD1 (6 bases). V shed 5 bases and J shed 1 base, with 18 bases lying between them. CDR1 and CDR2 from the germline V gene are MDHEN and SYDVKM. CDR3 size: 17 residues. CDR3 in DNA: TGTGCCAGCAGTCCACCCGGGACATTTGTGAGCAATCAGCCCCAGCATTTT. It specifies CASSPPGTFVSNQPQHF.

The chain combines TRBV9 with TRBJ1-1; 8 bases are shared with TRBD1. The germline V gene has CDR1 SGDLS and CDR2 YYNGEE. The CDR3 covers 18 residues. After removal of 0 bases from V and 1 base from J, the junction contained 11 bases not matched to a gene. The CDR3 sequence is CASSVVGAGGAGNTEAFF. The CDR3 DNA follows: TGTGCCAGCAGCGTAGTGGGGGCAGGGGGCGCTGGGAACACTGAAGCTTTCTTT.

V gene TRBV7-9 combines with J gene TRBJ2-2; D is uncertain. Germline loops: CDR1 SEHNR, CDR2 FQNEAQ (reference sequence). V was pared by 5 bases and J by 0 bases, with 7 bases between. This CDR3 has 14 residues. CDR3 loop: CASSPRSNTGELFF. CDR3 bases: TGTGCCAGCAGCCCCCGGTCGAACACCGGGGAGCTGTTTTTT.

This rearrangement joins TRBV9 to TRBJ2-5, with TRBD2 matching 8 bases. Germline assignment: CDR1 SGDLS and CDR2 YYNGEE. V was clipped by 0 bases and J by 2 bases; unmatched bases: 6. The CDR3 length is 16 residues. In nucleotides, the CDR3 is TGTGCCAGCAGCGTAGCAGGGGCTAGCGGGCAAGAGACCCAGTACTTC. Protein: CASSVAGASGQETQYF. Complete variable domain (other parts from reference TRBV9 and TRBJ2-5): DSGVTQTPKHLITATGQRVTLRCSPRSGDLSVYWYQQSLDQGLQFLIQYYNGEERAKGNILERFSAQQFPDLHSELNLSSLELGDSALYFCASSVAGASGQETQYFGPGTRLLVL.

CDR3 DNA sequence: TGTGCCAGCAGTGACTCGAAAGGGGCCAACACTGAAGCTTTCTTT. As protein: CASSDSKGANTEAFF. V gene TRBV6-4 combines with J gene TRBJ1-1, with D maybe TRBD1 (5 bases). CDR3 length equals 15 residues. Trimming removed 0 bases from V and 2 bases from J, with 10 bases in between. Germline CDR1 is MRHNA and CDR2 is SNTAGT.

The table lists this clone with a count of one. CDR3 in amino acids: CASRRTSGSTGELFF. CDR3 nucleotides: TGCGCCAGCAGGCGGACTAGCGGGAGCACCGGGGAGCTGTTTTTT. The chain has TRBV5-1 and TRBJ2-2; 13 nucleotides align to TRBD2. The ends lost 5 bases at V and 4 bases at J; junction bases unmatched: 2. The germline V gene encodes CDR1 SGHRS and CDR2 YFSETQ. This CDR3 has 15 amino acids.

The gene calls are TRBV7-8 and TRBJ2-3, with 10 bases that match TRBD2. Germline-derived CDR1 and CDR2 are SGHVS and FQNEAQ. CDR3 length equals 11 residues. V dropped 5 bases and J dropped 14; count of bases not matched to a gene: 4. Here the CDR3 DNA reads TGTGCCAGCAGCCAAAGCGGGGGGGTGTATTTT. Its protein product is CASSQSGGVYF. The variable domain in full, completed from reference TRBV7-8 and TRBJ2-3, reads GAGVSQSPRYKVAKRGQDVALRCDPISGHVSLFWYQQALGQGPEFLTYFQNEAQLDKSGLPSDRFFAERPEGSVSTLKIQRTQQEDSAVYLCASSQSGGVYFGPGTRLTVL.

The gene calls are TRBV29-1 and TRBJ2-3, with 9 bases matching TRBD1. The CDR3 length is 15 residues. Germline lookup yields CDR1 SQVTM and CDR2 ANQGSEA. The ends lost 6 bases at V and 0 bases at J; junction bases unmatched: 7. CDR3 DNA: TGCAGCGTAAAGAGACAGGGGGAAAGCACAGATACGCAGTATTTT. It specifies CSVKRQGESTDTQYF.

Worth noting for this clone: The junction and the germline gene differ at one end; a read error may be behind it. The chain recombines TRBV6-2 or TRBV6-3 with TRBJ2-7; 8 bases map to TRBD2. The CDR3 consists of 11 residues. Per germline, CDR1 MNHEY and CDR2 SVGEGT. The CDR3 loop reads CASSRGGRGHF. The CDR3 DNA reads as TGTGCCAGCAGCCGGGGGGGGCGAGGTCACTTC.

This chain connects TRBV3-1 (or the pseudogene TRBV3-2) to TRBJ1-3; TRBD1 matches 8 bases. Germline V gene lookup returns CDR1 LGHDT and CDR2 YNNKEL (reference sequence). The V gene end was trimmed by 4 bases and the J gene end by 1 base; junction bases not matched to a gene: 6. The CDR3 spans 16 residues. CDR3 region: CASSPADRESGNTIYF. The CDR3 DNA sequence: TGTGCCAGCAGCCCCGCGGACAGGGAATCTGGAAACACCATATATTTT.

The CDR3: CASSQERRQGLEKLFF. The CDR3 coding sequence is TGTGCCAGCAGCCAAGAGCGGCGACAGGGGTTGGAAAAACTGTTTTTT. The genes are TRBV3-1 (or the pseudogene TRBV3-2) and TRBJ1-4; TRBD1 aligns across 8 bases. The junction had 8 bases not matched to a gene; V was cut back by 0 bases and J by 8 bases. Germline V gene lookup returns CDR1 LGHDT and CDR2 YNNKEL (reference sequence). This CDR3 region has 16 residues.

The DNA for the CDR3 is TGCGCCAGCAGTACTAGCCCCGGGGAGCTGTTTTTT. Its protein product is CASSTSPGELFF. The chain combines TRBV10-2 with TRBJ2-2; D perhaps matches TRBD2 (6 bases). There are 12 residues in the CDR3. The V gene's germline CDR1 is WSHSY and CDR2 SAAADI. V dropped 5 bases and J dropped 6 bases, with 7 bases sitting between them.

The count of this clone is one. The chain couples TRBV29-1 to TRBJ1-3; D is possibly TRBD1 (5 bases). Trimming removed 4 bases at V and 0 bases at J, with 7 bases between. From germline, CDR1 is SQVTM and CDR2 ANQGSEA. CDR3 length equals 13 residues. DNA of the CDR3: TGCAGCGTTGGACAGAACTCTGGAAACACCATATATTTT. It codes for CSVGQNSGNTIYF.

This chain connects TRBV7-6 to TRBJ1-1, with a weak D call TRBD1 (6 bases). The germline gives CDR1 SGHVS, CDR2 FNYEAQ. This CDR3 contains 14 residues. V lost 5 bases and J 5 bases, leaving 15 bases between the germline ends. CDR3 region: CASSPGHSSTEAFF. CDR3 in DNA: TGTGCCAGCAGCCCGGGACACTCGAGTACTGAAGCTTTCTTT.

The chain recombines TRBV14 with TRBJ1-1; 7 nucleotides line up with TRBD1. Germline V gives CDR1 SGHDN, CDR2 FVKESK. This CDR3 is 14 amino acids long. The V gene end was trimmed by 6 bases and the J gene end by 7 bases; junction bases not matched to a gene: 11. CDR3 residues: CASSRRRGPGEAFF. Here the CDR3 DNA reads TGTGCCAGCAGTCGACGAAGGGGGCCTGGTGAAGCTTTCTTT.

The chain is built from TRBV7-2 and TRBJ2-7, with TRBD1 as a possible D gene (5 bases). Trimming pared 2 bases from V and 2 bases from J, leaving 25 bases between. Germline lookup yields CDR1 SGHTA and CDR2 FQGNSA. CDR3 length equals 19 residues. The CDR3 DNA follows: TGTGCCAGCAGCTTATTCTCGAACCCAACGGACACCCAAGCCTACGAGCAGTACTTC. It codes for CASSLFSNPTDTQAYEQYF.

The CDR3 spells CASSPGGNIQYF. CDR3 nucleotides: TGTGCCAGCTCACCGGGAGGAAACATTCAGTACTTC. This chain links TRBV18 with TRBJ2-4; perhaps TRBD2 as D (6 bases). Germline assignment: CDR1 KGHSH and CDR2 LQKENI. The germline V and J ends were trimmed by 3 bases and 6 bases, with 6 bases remaining between them. The CDR3 sequence is 12 residues long. Full variable domain (missing parts from reference TRBV18 and TRBJ2-4): NAGVMQNPRHLVRRRGQEARLRCSPMKGHSHVYWYRQLPEEGLKFMVYLQKENIIDESGMPKERFSAEFPKEGPSILRIQQVVRGDSAAYFCASSPGGNIQYFGAGTRLSVL.

The chain combines TRBV5-6 with TRBJ2-3, with TRBD2 matching over 7 bases. The ends lost 4 bases at V and 0 bases at J; junction bases unmatched: 8. This CDR3 spans 16 amino acids. CDR1 and CDR2 (germline): SGHDT, YYEEEE. In DNA form, the CDR3 reads TGTGCCAGCAGCGGGGAGGGTTGGAGTAGCACAGATACGCAGTATTTT. This codes for CASSGEGWSSTDTQYF.

This rearrangement joins TRBV11-3 to TRBJ2-7, with D maybe TRBD1 (5 bases). Trimming removed 5 bases from V and 2 bases from J, with 7 bases in between. The CDR3 is 12 amino acids. Germline CDR1 and CDR2: SGHNT and YENEEA. The CDR3, as DNA: TGTGCCAGCAGCGTGGACACCTACGAGCAGTACTTC. It is translated as CASSVDTYEQYF.

The chain couples TRBV27 to TRBJ2-1; TRBD2 matches at 8 bases. CDR1 and CDR2 (germline): MNHEY, SMNVEV (reference sequence). With 6 bases clipped from V and 5 bases from J, the junction kept 9 bases outside the gene matches. The CDR3 totals 15 residues. The CDR3 coding sequence is TGTGCCAGCAGCACGACTAGCGCGGTCGACAATGAGCAGTTCTTC. Residues: CASSTTSAVDNEQFF.

V usage is TRBV11-3 and J usage is TRBJ2-3, with D tentatively TRBD1 (6 bases). The germline V gene encodes CDR1 SGHNT and CDR2 YENEEA. Trimming cost V 3 bases and J 4 bases, with 11 bases left between them. CDR3 size: 14 residues. CDR3: CASSLGRGSDTQYF. CDR3 DNA sequence: TGTGCCAGCAGCTTGGGCAGGGGTTCAGATACGCAGTATTTT. Filled out from reference TRBV11-3 and TRBJ2-3, the complete variable domain reads EAGVVQSPRYKIIEKKQPVAFWCNPISGHNTLYWYLQNLGQGPELLIRYENEEAVDDSQLPKDRFSAERLKGVDSTLKIQPAELGDSAVYLCASSLGRGSDTQYFGPGTRLTVL.

CDR3 residues: CATRRRGRGTEAFF. CDR3 sequence (DNA): TGTGCCACCCGAAGGAGGGGGCGTGGCACTGAAGCTTTCTTT. J is TRBJ1-1 and V is TRBV28; 7 bases are a match to TRBD1. Germline trimming cut 10 bases from V and 4 bases from J; bases unmatched to any gene: 12. Germline V CDR1 and CDR2: MDHEN, SYDVKM. This CDR3 region has 14 residues.

The chain links TRBV11-2 to TRBJ1-4; 10 bases are shared with TRBD1. Germline lookup yields CDR1 SGHAT and CDR2 FQNNGV. The junction had 7 bases not matched to a gene; V was cut back by 5 bases and J by 7 bases. The length of the CDR3 is 15 residues. The CDR3 DNA sequence: TGTGCCAGCAGCCACTCCGGGACAGGGGTTGAAAAACTGTTTTTT. Its protein is CASSHSGTGVEKLFF.

The chain joins TRBV27 to TRBJ2-7; possibly TRBD1 for D (5 bases). This CDR3 contains 20 residues. The ends were cut back, 4 bases at V and 7 bases at J, with 35 bases in the middle. CDR1 MNHEY and CDR2 SMNVEV come from the germline V gene (reference sequence). The CDR3 region is CASSSFQGTGRLVSSREQYF. CDR3 bases: TGTGCCAGCAGTTCTTTTCAGGGAACAGGACGTCTAGTCTCCTCTAGGGAGCAGTACTTC.

The V and J genes are TRBV4-3 and TRBJ2-5, with TRBD2 identical over 9 bases. In germline, CDR1 is LGHNA, CDR2 YSLEER. This CDR3 is 15 amino acids long. V shed 1 base and J 4 bases; nucleotides not matched to a gene: 4. CDR3 sequence: CASSQGTSESETQYF. DNA of the CDR3: TGCGCCAGCAGCCAAGGGACTAGCGAGTCAGAGACCCAGTACTTC.